Listed below are T cell receptor beta chains from one sample, sequenced in a study of blood T cell repertoires in COVID-19. The protocol was immunoSEQ multiplex PCR, while the TCRdb copy is restricted to in-frame clones and leaves out a portion. This table has more than 200,000 clones, 65% to 90% appearing once. Sequenced material: peripheral blood. All receptors come from a man younger than 40 with active or convalescent COVID-19. CDR3s include the opening cysteine and the closing phenylalanine or tryptophan. A D gene is named only where the DNA matches it firmly. Rows give clone size only sometimes, using once, few, many, or a class for an expanded clone.

>TRBJ1-2|TRBV6-5|NA|NA
CASSYSTGYGYTF
TGTGCCAGCAGTTACTCTACGGGTTATGGCTACACCTTC
>TRBJ2-6|TRBV27|TRBD1|NA
CASSIGGTGFSGANVLTF
TGTGCCAGCTCAATAGGCGGGACAGGCTTCTCTGGGGCCAACGTCCTGACTTTC
>TRBJ2-7|TRBV29-1|TRBD1|NA
CSVEDRGYEQYF
TGCAGCGTTGAGGACAGGGGCTACGAGCAGTACTTC
>TRBJ1-5|TRBV19|NA|NA
CASSRDRWDQPQHF
TGTGCCAGTAGTCGTGACAGGTGGGATCAGCCCCAGCATTTT
>TRBJ1-2|TRBV12-3/TRBV12-4|TRBD1|NA
CASSSRQGGYTF
TGTGCCAGCAGTTCCCGACAGGGCGGCTACACCTTC
>TRBJ1-2|TRBV9|TRBD1|NA
CASSPGDRAGYTF
TGTGCCAGCAGCCCCGGGGACAGGGCGGGCTACACCTTC
>TRBJ2-6|TRBV7-2|NA|NA
CASSLGPLANGANVLTF
TGTGCCAGCAGCTTAGGCCCTCTAGCGAATGGGGCCAACGTCCTGACTTTC
>TRBJ2-1|TRBV20-1|NA|NA
CSARPGNEQFF
TGCAGTGCTAGACCGGGAAATGAGCAGTTCTTC
>TRBJ2-7|TRBV5-6|TRBD1|NA
CASSRKTGINEQYF
TGTGCCAGCAGCCGAAAGACAGGGATCAACGAGCAGTACTTC
>TRBJ1-1|TRBV10-3|TRBD1|NA
CAISEPTGAGMNTEAFF
TGTGCCATCAGTGAACCGACAGGGGCTGGCATGAACACTGAAGCTTTCTTT
>TRBJ1-5|TRBV25-1|TRBD1|few
CASSRSGTGAGQPQHF
TGTGCCAGCAGTAGATCCGGGACAGGGGCAGGGCAGCCCCAGCATTTT
>TRBJ1-6|TRBV11-2|NA|NA
CASSFSGDNSPLHF
TGTGCCAGCAGCTTCTCAGGGGATAATTCACCCCTCCACTTT
>TRBJ2-3|TRBV15|NA|NA
CATSRDSGEPTRSTDTQYF
TGTGCCACCAGCAGAGATTCCGGGGAGCCCACTCGAAGCACAGATACGCAGTATTTT
>TRBJ1-4|TRBV19|NA|NA
CASSIYPGQRGEKLFF
TGTGCCAGTAGTATCTACCCAGGCCAAAGGGGTGAAAAACTGTTTTTT
>TRBJ1-1|TRBV5-1|NA|once
CASSVQENTEAFF
TGCGCCAGCAGCGTACAGGAAAACACTGAAGCTTTCTTT
>TRBJ1-4|TRBV4-1|NA|few
CASTTGENEKLFF
TGCGCCAGCACGACAGGAGAGAATGAAAAACTGTTTTTT
>TRBJ1-1|TRBV29-1|NA|NA
CSVEERGVRAVPGAFF
TGCAGCGTTGAGGAGCGAGGCGTCAGGGCGGTTCCTGGAGCTTTCTTT
>TRBJ1-6|TRBV5-4|NA|NA
CASSPPNDYSPLHF
TGTGCCAGCAGCCCCCCGAACGACTATTCACCCCTCCACTTT
>TRBJ1-5|TRBV7-2|NA|NA
CASSLAQGTGQPQHF
TGTGCCAGCAGCTTAGCCCAGGGGACGGGTCAGCCCCAGCATTTT
>TRBJ2-5|TRBV7-2|TRBD2|NA
CASQYRASGGETQYF
TGTGCCAGCCAGTACCGGGCTAGCGGGGGGGAGACCCAGTACTTC
>TRBJ1-4|TRBV2|NA|NA
CASSAYQGEKLFF
TGTGCCAGCAGTGCCTATCAGGGGGAAAAACTGTTTTTT
>TRBJ2-7|TRBV5-8|NA|NA
CASSSTTSSFGEQYF
TGTGCCAGCAGCTCAACTACTAGCAGCTTTGGCGAGCAGTACTTC
>TRBJ2-7|TRBV7-9|TRBD1|NA
CASSLGYRTGVSYEQYF
TGTGCCAGCAGCTTAGGATATAGAACAGGGGTCAGCTACGAGCAGTACTTC
>TRBJ1-5|TRBV27|TRBD1|NA
CASSPSGGQGSGQPQHF
TGTGCCAGCAGTCCCTCGGGGGGACAGGGAAGCGGTCAGCCCCAGCATTTT
>TRBJ1-2|TRBV7-9|TRBD1|NA
CASSETMDREANYGYTF
TGTGCCAGCAGCGAAACCATGGACAGGGAGGCGAACTATGGCTACACCTTC
>TRBJ2-5|TRBV9|NA|NA
CASSVRATMNRETQYF
TGTGCCAGCAGCGTCAGGGCTACAATGAACCGAGAGACCCAGTACTTC
>TRBJ1-1|TRBV2|NA|NA
CASSPRTVGPNTEAFF
TGTGCCAGCAGTCCTCGAACCGTCGGTCCGAACACTGAAGCTTTCTTT
>TRBJ1-2|TRBV5-4|TRBD1|few
CASSLYATGEYGYTF
TGTGCCAGCAGCTTGTATGCAACAGGGGAATATGGCTACACCTTC
>TRBJ2-3|TRBV12-3/TRBV12-4|TRBD1|NA
CASSLDRGQQYF
TGTGCCAGCAGTTTAGACAGGGGACAGCAGTATTTT
>TRBJ1-2|TRBV5-4|TRBD1|NA
CASSLGVTGTGFGANGYTF
TGTGCCAGCAGCTTGGGGGTCACCGGGACAGGGTTCGGTGCGAATGGCTACACCTTC
>TRBJ1-6|TRBV5-1|TRBD1|NA
CASSFLPGQAVVGSPLHF
TGCGCCAGCAGCTTTCTCCCGGGACAGGCGGTTGTAGGGTCACCCCTCCACTTT
>TRBJ2-7|TRBV2|NA|NA
CASRSGFTYEQYF
TGTGCCAGCAGATCAGGGTTTACCTACGAGCAGTACTTC
>TRBJ1-1|TRBV18|NA|NA
CASSTYSTEAFF
TGTGCCAGCTCAACATACAGCACTGAAGCTTTCTTT
>TRBJ2-7|TRBV19|NA|NA
CASSIQGDYEQYF
TGTGCCAGTAGTATTCAGGGCGACTACGAGCAGTACTTC
>TRBJ1-1|TRBV7-3|NA|NA
CASSYAGMATEAFF
TGTGCCAGCAGCTATGCAGGAATGGCCACTGAAGCTTTCTTT
>TRBJ2-4|TRBV30|TRBD2|NA
CAWSVPGGVVKNIQYF
TGTGCCTGGAGTGTACCGGGGGGGGTCGTCAAAAACATTCAGTACTTC
>TRBJ2-7|TRBV3-1/TRBV3-2|TRBD1|once
CASSPFTGTGGSEQYF
TGTGCCAGCAGCCCCTTCACCGGGACAGGGGGGAGCGAGCAGTACTTC
>TRBJ2-7|TRBV10-3|NA|NA
CAISESFTYEQYF
TGTGCCATCAGTGAGTCATTCACCTACGAGCAGTACTTC
>TRBJ2-3|TRBV7-9|TRBD2|many
CASLAGGSTDTQYF
TGTGCCAGCCTAGCGGGGGGTAGCACAGATACGCAGTATTTT
>TRBJ1-2|TRBV13|NA|NA
CASSLGVEARDYGYTF
TGTGCCAGCAGCTTAGGTGTGGAGGCGCGGGACTATGGCTACACCTTC
>TRBJ2-7|TRBV4-3|TRBD1|once
CASSQAAGTAQYEQYF
TGCGCCAGCAGCCAAGCCGCCGGGACAGCCCAATACGAGCAGTACTTC
>TRBJ2-5|TRBV29-1|NA|NA
CSVLAGQETQYF
TGCAGCGTCCTGGCGGGCCAAGAGACCCAGTACTTC
>TRBJ1-1|TRBV27|TRBD1|few
CASREHRGHTEAFF
TGTGCCAGCAGGGAACACAGGGGGCACACTGAAGCTTTCTTT
>TRBJ1-2|TRBV6-2/TRBV6-3|TRBD1|NA
CASSYWGQGGAGYTF
TGTGCCAGCAGTTACTGGGGACAGGGAGGAGCTGGCTACACCTTC
>TRBJ1-3|TRBV9|NA|NA
CASSANQGKSGNTIYF
TGTGCCAGCAGCGCAAACCAGGGTAAATCTGGAAACACCATATATTTT
>TRBJ2-3|TRBV9|NA|NA
CASSVEGATDTQYF
TGTGCCAGCAGCGTGGAGGGAGCCACAGATACGCAGTATTTT
>TRBJ2-7|TRBV15|NA|NA
CATSSERNNYEQYF
TGTGCCACCAGCAGTGAACGAAACAACTACGAGCAGTACTTC
>TRBJ1-3|TRBV5-1|NA|NA
CASSLAQVPGGTIYF
TGCGCCAGCAGCTTGGCACAGGTCCCCGGAGGGACCATATATTTT
>TRBJ2-1|TRBV7-2|TRBD2|NA
CASSLELAGGRPVF
TGTGCCAGCAGCTTAGAACTAGCGGGGGGGCGCCCAGTCTTC
>TRBJ2-1|TRBV4-3|TRBD2|NA
CASSQDTSGYNEQFF
TGCGCCAGCAGCCAAGACACTAGCGGGTACAATGAGCAGTTCTTC
>TRBJ1-6|TRBV5-4|TRBD1|NA
CASSLGQGVQRSPLHF
TGTGCCAGCAGCTTGGGCCAGGGGGTTCAGAGGTCACCCCTCCACTTT
>TRBJ2-4|TRBV5-1|NA|NA
CASSLGGLAKNIQYF
TGCGCCAGCAGCTTGGGGGGCCTAGCCAAAAACATTCAGTACTTC
>TRBJ2-3|TRBV19|NA|NA
CASSARFSGAAGTDTQYF
TGTGCCAGTAGTGCACGTTTTTCTGGTGCGGCGGGTACAGATACGCAGTATTTT
>TRBJ1-5|TRBV5-6|NA|NA
CASSKQVGQPQHF
TGTGCCAGCAGCAAACAGGTGGGTCAGCCCCAGCATTTT
>TRBJ2-2|TRBV15|TRBD2|NA
CATSRVPAGGPYPGELFF
TGTGCCACCAGCAGAGTCCCGGCGGGGGGGCCTTACCCCGGGGAGCTGTTTTTT
>TRBJ1-3|TRBV4-1|NA|few
CASSQPRSGNTIYF
TGCGCCAGCAGCCAGCCCCGGTCCGGAAACACCATATATTTT
>TRBJ2-3|TRBV30|TRBD2|NA
CAWSRGGQDTQYF
TGTGCCTGGAGTCGCGGGGGTCAGGATACGCAGTATTTT
>TRBJ1-1|TRBV5-5|TRBD1|NA
CASSSGTGNTEAFF
TGTGCCAGCAGCTCCGGGACAGGGAACACTGAAGCTTTCTTT
>TRBJ2-5|TRBV6-1|TRBD2|few
CASSEAAGGPETQYF
TGTGCCAGCAGTGAAGCAGCGGGGGGGCCAGAGACCCAGTACTTC